These 21 T cell receptor beta chains share one sample of origin, sequenced in a study of T cells of healthy individuals. TCRdb reprocessed the 5' RACE reads via MiXCR and lists one record per CDR3 protein. The sample includes tens of thousands of distinct CDR3 sequences, 15% to 20% of them seen just once. The source is a human donor in good health.

In this sample, this clonotype turned up many times. This chain uses TRBV30 with TRBJ2-7, with D tentatively TRBD1 (6 bases). This CDR3 region has 13 residues. CDR1 is GTSNPN, CDR2 SVGIG, per germline (reference sequence). V was trimmed by 0 bases and J by 2 bases, leaving 8 bases between them. CDR3 amino acids: CAWSVGQTYEQYF. The CDR3 DNA is TGTGCCTGGAGTGTAGGACAGACCTACGAGCAGTACTTC.

This clonotype was recorded only once. The V call is TRBV3-1, the J call TRBJ2-3, with no clear D. The end of the DNA is better explained by TRBJ1-5, so the J call may be wrong. CDR1 and CDR2 from the germline V gene are LGHDT and YNNKEL (reference sequence). The CDR3 length is 13 residues. The CDR3 loop is CASSQPPTDTQHF. In nucleotides, the CDR3 is TGTGCCAGCAGCCAACCTCCCACAGATACGCAGCATTTT.

In its sample, this clonotype was seen many times. The V call is TRBV15, the J call TRBJ1-6; 8 nucleotides line up with TRBD1. J was trimmed by 9 bases and V by 3 bases; bases with no gene match: 4. The CDR3 sequence is 14 residues long. Germline CDR1 LNHNV, CDR2 YYDKDF (reference sequence). The CDR3 DNA reads TGTGCCACCAGCAGGGACAGGGAGGGTTCACCCCTCCACTTT. Its translation: CATSRDREGSPLHF.

This clonotype was detected ten times or more. The V call is TRBV5-1, the J call TRBJ1-1, with 7 bases matching TRBD1. Germline CDR1 and CDR2: SGHRS and YFSETQ. CDR3 size: 14 residues. V shed 4 bases and J 0 bases; nucleotides not matched to a gene: 3. CDR3 sequence (DNA): TGCGCCAGCAGCCGACAGGGCGTGAACACTGAAGCTTTCTTT. This sequence encodes CASSRQGVNTEAFF.

This clonotype showed up many times. The rearrangement joins TRBV5-4 to TRBJ1-1; D is unresolved. Trimming removed 4 bases from V and 4 bases from J, with 17 bases in between. CDR1 and CDR2 from the germline V gene are SGHNT and YYREEE (reference sequence). The CDR3 sequence is 15 residues long. The CDR3 DNA follows: TGTGCCAGCAGCAGTGGAGTCTACGTTGGCACTGAAGCTTTCTTT. It codes for CASSSGVYVGTEAFF.

This clonotype has ten or more counts. CDR3 amino acids: CASSLKFTGELFF. The CDR3 DNA sequence: TGTGCCAGCAGTTTAAAATTTACCGGGGAGCTGTTTTTT. V is TRBV12-3 or TRBV12-4 and J is TRBJ2-2; D unresolved. The CDR3 spans 13 residues. Trimming took off 2 bases at V and 5 bases at J, with 6 bases between the two ends.

This clonotype was seen repeatedly, ten times or more. The DNA for the CDR3 is TGCGCCAGCAGCCACGTCGGGATAGCGTCAGATACGCAGTATTTT. It encodes CASSHVGIASDTQYF. The chain combines TRBV4-1 with TRBJ2-3; tentative D call: TRBD2 (5 bases). V was shortened by 3 bases and J by 4 bases, with 14 bases between the two germline ends. Germline V gives CDR1 MGHRA, CDR2 YSYEKL. This CDR3 has 15 residues.

The genes are TRBV18 and TRBJ1-5; 7 bases are a match to TRBD1. This CDR3 region has 16 residues. Losses at the gene ends were 6 bases for V and 3 bases for J; bases not matched to a gene: 11. Germline CDR1 reads KGHSH; CDR2 reads LQKENI. CDR3 DNA sequence: TGTGCCAGCTCGAGTGAACAGGGGACTATCAATCAGCCCCAGCATTTT. It specifies CASSSEQGTINQPQHF.

The chain joins TRBV19 to TRBJ1-1; D uncertain. Germline V lookup: CDR1 LNHDA, CDR2 SQIVND (reference sequence). The ends were cut back, 0 bases at V and 0 bases at J, with 11 bases in the middle. The CDR3 is made up of 16 amino acids. As DNA, the CDR3 is TGTGCCAGTAGTATAGATCTTCAGGCCGTGAACACTGAAGCTTTCTTT. Translating it yields CASSIDLQAVNTEAFF.

This clonotype was recorded at least ten times. The rearrangement links TRBV7-2 to TRBJ2-1; D ambiguous. The V end was cut by 1 base, the J end by 8 bases, with 15 bases between. Germline CDR1 and CDR2: SGHTA and FQGNSA. The CDR3 is 15 residues long. The DNA for the CDR3 is TGTGCCAGCAGCTTAGGACTCACCACCTCTTATGAGCAGTTCTTC. This encodes CASSLGLTTSYEQFF.

This clonotype was detected many times. CDR3 amino acids: CASRGTGKETQYF. DNA for the CDR3: TGTGCCAGCAGGGGGACGGGAAAAGAGACCCAGTACTTC. The chain couples TRBV12-3 or TRBV12-4 to TRBJ2-5; perhaps D is TRBD1 or TRBD2 (5 bases each). With 6 bases removed from V and 3 bases from J, the gap between germline ends came to 11 bases. This CDR3 region has 13 residues.

This rearrangement joins TRBV7-9 to TRBJ2-1; TRBD1 matches at 11 bases. Germline CDR1 reads SEHNR; CDR2 reads FQNEAQ (reference sequence). The ends lost 6 bases at V and 3 bases at J; junction bases unmatched: 13. The CDR3 covers 18 residues. As DNA, the CDR3 is TGTGCCAGCAGTTCTCCTTACCCCGGGACAGGGGGCTACAATGAGCAGTTCTTC. Its translation: CASSSPYPGTGGYNEQFF. The full variable domain, its missing parts supplied by reference TRBV7-9 and TRBJ2-1, is DTGVSQNPRHKITKRGQNVTFRCDPISEHNRLYWYRQTLGQGPEFLTYFQNEAQLEKSRLLSDRFSAERPKGSFSTLEIQRTEQGDSAMYLCASSSPYPGTGGYNEQFFGPGTRLTVL.

This clonotype was recorded many times. The chain is built from TRBV20-1 and TRBJ2-3, with 12 positions matching TRBD2. The V gene's germline CDR1 is DFQATT and CDR2 SNEGSKA (reference sequence). V lost 2 bases, J lost 0 bases, and 3 bases stayed unmatched. The CDR3 length is 16 residues. The CDR3 protein is CSARTGTSGSTDTQYF. The CDR3 bases are TGCAGTGCTAGAACTGGGACTAGCGGGAGCACAGATACGCAGTATTTT.

The V call is TRBV7-2, the J call TRBJ2-7; perhaps TRBD1 as D (6 bases). The CDR3 has 15 residues. Germline CDR1 SGHTA, CDR2 FQGNSA. Deletions cut 1 base from V and 2 bases from J, with 12 bases between. CDR3 DNA: TGTGCCAGCAGCTTAGGTGAAGGGGGACCCTACGAGCAGTACTTC. Translated: CASSLGEGGPYEQYF.

This clonotype has a handful of counts. V usage is TRBV27 and J usage is TRBJ1-5; TRBD1 might be the D (5 bases). Trimming removed 5 bases from V and 1 base from J, with 21 bases in between. The V gene's germline CDR1 is MNHEY and CDR2 SMNVEV (reference sequence). The CDR3 covers 18 residues. The CDR3 loop is CASSLKRDRNQSNQPQHF. CDR3 in DNA: TGTGCCAGCAGTCTAAAAAGGGACCGAAATCAGAGCAATCAGCCCCAGCATTTT.

At least ten counts were recorded for this clonotype. The chain couples TRBV30 to TRBJ2-6; TRBD2 might be the D (6 bases). V was pared by 5 bases and J by 0 bases, with 17 bases between. Germline V gene lookup returns CDR1 GTSNPN and CDR2 SVGIG (reference sequence). The CDR3 covers 17 residues. CDR3 nucleotide sequence: TGTGCCTGGGAGTCAGGGACTTCTGCCTCTGGGGCCAACGTCCTGACTTTC. Amino acid sequence: CAWESGTSASGANVLTF.

This clonotype was found many times. The chain joins TRBV29-1 to TRBJ2-1; 13 positions agree with TRBD2. The CDR3 consists of 14 residues. V was pared by 7 bases and J by 4 bases, with 4 bases of the junction left unmatched. The germline V gene encodes CDR1 SQVTM and CDR2 ANQGSEA. The CDR3 nucleotides read TGCAGCGGCCGACTAGCGGGGGGTTACAATGAGCAGTTCTTC. It translates to CSGRLAGGYNEQFF.

The genes are TRBV5-1 and TRBJ2-3, with D tentatively TRBD2 (5 bases). V gave up 7 bases and J gave up 2 bases, with 17 bases separating them. The CDR3 runs 15 residues. The V gene's germline CDR1 is SGHRS and CDR2 YFSETQ. The CDR3 sequence is CASGTGGTNTDTQYF. CDR3 bases: TGCGCCAGCGGAACCGGAGGAACTAACACAGATACGCAGTATTTT.

This clonotype was detected many times. The V gene is TRBV29-1, the J gene TRBJ2-7, with 13 bases fitting TRBD2. The ends lost 3 bases at V and 5 bases at J; junction bases unmatched: 1. CDR1 is SQVTM, CDR2 ANQGSEA, per germline. The CDR3 loop spans 13 amino acids. The CDR3 sequence is CSVEGLAGHEQYF. CDR3 in DNA: TGCAGCGTTGAGGGACTAGCGGGACACGAGCAGTACTTC.

This clonotype occurred many times. The CDR3 region has the DNA TGTGCCAGCACCCACAATGAGCAGTTCTTC. Translating gives CASTHNEQFF. The gene calls are TRBV21-1 and TRBJ2-1. TRBV21-1 is assigned pseudogene status. The CDR3 sequence is 10 residues long.

This clonotype was counted only a few times. The rearrangement joins TRBV27 to TRBJ2-7, with 7 bases matching TRBD1. The CDR3 loop spans 14 amino acids. Germline CDR1 MNHEY, CDR2 SMNVEV (reference sequence). V shed 0 bases, J shed 6 bases, and the junction held 5 bases outside the gene matches. The DNA of the CDR3 is TGTGCCAGCAGTTTATCCCGACAGGGTAGCGAGCAGTACTTC. It is translated as CASSLSRQGSEQYF.